A single sample gave rise to the 4 T cell receptor beta chains below, sequenced in a study of T cell changes during pregnancy in multiple sclerosis. Sequenced by immunoSEQ multiplex PCR; TCRdb stores in-frame clones only, minus some. The repertoire consists of 65,000 to 90,000 clones, with about 92% occurring once and the leading ten covering roughly 3%. This material consisted of peripheral blood, taken in the third trimester of pregnancy. The receptors were gathered from a female donor in good health, enrolled as a control in a pregnancy study.

The genes are TRBV6-5 and TRBJ1-6; no definite D call. Trimming pared 0 bases from V and 14 bases from J, leaving 11 bases between. The CDR3 runs to 13 residues. CDR1 MNHEY and CDR2 SVGAGI come from the germline V gene. The CDR3 coding sequence is TGTGCCAGCAGTTACTCACGACTCACGGCCCTCCACTTT. It yields the protein CASSYSRLTALHF.

This clone was picked up many times. The V call is TRBV6-1, the J call TRBJ1-2, with unresolved D. Germline CDR1 and CDR2: MNHNS and SASEGT. The CDR3 loop spans 13 amino acids. Deletions cut 8 bases from V and 3 bases from J, with 13 bases between. CDR3: CASLEGTDYGYTF. CDR3 coding DNA: TGTGCCAGCTTGGAGGGAACGGACTATGGCTACACCTTC.

This clone occurred many times. The rearrangement uses TRBV12-5 and TRBJ2-7; no clear D. The CDR3 length is 14 residues. Looked up from germline, CDR1 is LGHNT and CDR2 is FRNRAP. Trimming left V 1 base short and J 4 bases short, with 11 bases between. CDR3: CASGLARDGYEQYF. CDR3 nucleotide sequence: TGTGCTAGTGGTTTGGCTAGAGACGGTTACGAGCAGTACTTC.

Here the CDR3 reads CASSGPGTGGGEQYF. In nucleotides, the CDR3 is TGTGCCAGCAGCGGACCCGGGACAGGGGGAGGCGAGCAGTACTTC. The rearrangement uses TRBV5-8 and TRBJ2-7; 11 bases fit TRBD1. Germline V gene lookup returns CDR1 SGHTS and CDR2 YDEGEE. Unmatched junction bases numbered 9, after V lost 4 bases and J lost 6 bases. The CDR3 has 15 residues.